This T cell receptor beta chain stems from a study of graft-versus-host responses after intestinal transplantation. Across the study: Multivisceral, liver-intestinal, or isolated intestinal grafts were transplanted into recipients. The whole recipient group had anti-thymocyte globulin induction followed by tacrolimus and steroids for around three years. Study results and limitations: The study found high graft-versus-host to host-versus-graft clonal ratios in allografts of patients with graft-donor T cell macrochimerism. Detected in recipient marrow were GvH clones, some of which were first observed in ileum or blood.

The method was immunoSEQ multiplex PCR; TCRdb's version includes in-frame clones alone and lacks a portion of them. The sample has around 90,000 clones; about 93% are singletons. Of note for this clone: Its target is not known.

This CDR3 has 19 amino acids. V lost 4 bases and J lost 3; bases outside the gene matches: 11. Germline CDR1 reads SEHNR; CDR2 reads FQNEAQ (reference sequence). The TCR sequence derives from a human donor who received an intestinal transplant. This sample comprised unstimulated CD8+ T cells sorted from spleen or lymph node cells, obtained before intestinal transplant. This chain uses TRBV7-9 with TRBJ2-1, with 14 bases identical to TRBD2. CDR3 sequence: CASSSGLAGVVSHYNEQFF. The CDR3 region has the DNA TGTGCCAGCAGCTCGGGACTAGCGGGAGTAGTTTCCCACTACAATGAGCAGTTCTTC.